The T cell receptor (beta chain) described here comes from a study of lymphopenia after photon versus proton radiotherapy. To note about this clone: Its matching antigen is unknown.

Findings and limits, study-wide: Under photons, naive T cells and diversity fell while effector/memory populations rose. Only patients who died were analyzed for survival; proton advantage is unproven. After lymphocyte nadir, photon-treated repertoires showed oligoclonal expansion, especially CD8+ Temra. In patients who died, overall survival fell as post-nadir TCR diversity dropped more.

Per the germline V gene, CDR1 is MNHEY and CDR2 is SMNVEV (reference sequence). V lost 10 bases to trimming and J lost 3 bases, with 18 bases between them. This CDR3 comprises 14 residues. Libraries were prepared by immunoSEQ multiplex PCR; TCRdb keeps only in-frame clonotypes and omits some of them. In the table there are about 50,000 clones, 83% of which are singletons. This receptor was obtained from a man aged 50 or older with gastric cancer. The chain uses TRBV27 and TRBJ1-1, with D possibly matching TRBD1 (6 bases). Here the sequenced sample was peripheral blood, taken from a patient treated with photon-based radiotherapy. The CDR3 loop reads CATSSLGAYTEAFF. CDR3 DNA sequence: TGTGCCACCTCTTCCCTGGGGGCCTACACTGAAGCTTTCTTT.